The following is a T cell receptor (beta chain) sequence with its context. This sample was taken from a study of blood T cell repertoires in COVID-19. Overall study: The analysed material was cDNA or gDNA that came from T cells, B-cell-depleted T cells, or PBMCs.

For recovered donors of Cohort 3, there were two negative PCRs, clearance, or symptom resolution. This table comes from immunoSEQ multiplex PCR, and its TCRdb copy is limited to in-frame clones, with some not included. The sample lists about 340,000 clones, 92% occurring once. This CDR3 has 15 residues. CDR1 is SGHTA and CDR2 is FQGNSA in the germline V gene. The ends lost 7 bases at V and 3 bases at J; junction bases unmatched: 10. This TCR was sampled from a woman aged 25 to 39 who had recovered from COVID-19. The sample comprised PBMCs or T cells enriched from blood (not recorded which). The chain uses TRBV7-2 and TRBJ2-3; TRBD1 agrees at 7 bases. The CDR3 bases are TGTGCCAGCACCCCCCTCGGGACAGTAACAGATACGCAGTATTTT. This codes for CASTPLGTVTDTQYF.